This TCR beta chain was recovered during a study of metastatic and nonmetastatic thyroid tumors. This CDR3 has 12 amino acids. Germline CDR1 reads SGHVS; CDR2 reads FQNEAQ. V lost 1 base to trimming and J lost 6 bases, with 4 bases between them. Until they underwent thyroid surgery, no patient had received any treatment. By frequency in the sample, this clone is medium-sized. Its specificity is unknown. MiXCR was used by TCRdb to re-call the PCR reads. This table has about 43,000 clones, around 24% appearing once. Findings and caveats of the study: The reported finding was significantly higher TCR beta diversity in malignant thyroid tumors relative to benign nodules, in blood and tumor.

Sequencing used tumor tissue. The source of this sequence is a female donor with papillary thyroid cancer or a benign thyroid nodule (not recorded which). Some clones in this sample may be carry-over from other donors' samples. The chain couples TRBV7-8 to TRBJ2-1; D unresolved. The CDR3 reads CASSLVANEQFF. The CDR3 bases are TGTGCCAGCAGCTTAGTAGCCAATGAGCAGTTCTTC.